A single sample gave rise to the 24 T cell receptor beta chains below, sequenced in a study of early T cells in non-severe SARS-CoV-2 infection (dated by TCRdb to the early 2020s). The library came from 5' RACE. For sequencing, a NextSeq 500 was employed. TCRdb reprocessing: public reads trimmed at Q25 with fastp, clones called with MiXCR, in-frame beta chains kept. Under each unique CDR3 protein, matching rows form one entry showing the most common genes and DNA. Here the sample has more than 65,000 distinct CDR3 sequences; about 13% occur a single time. Approximately 5% of the sample lies in the top ten. The sequenced material came from whole blood. Receptors originate from an adult who was a healthcare worker with PCR-confirmed SARS-CoV-2 infection or an uninfected control (not recorded which).

This clonotype was recorded a few times. V usage is TRBV7-9 and J usage is TRBJ2-3, with a tentative D call TRBD1 (6 bases). The CDR3 is made up of 17 amino acids. Trimming shortened V by 11 bases and J by 0 bases, and 24 bases separated the two germline ends. The germline V gene encodes CDR1 SEHNR and CDR2 FQNEAQ (reference sequence). The chain's CDR3 is CASHAPGQTPSTDTQYF. The CDR3, as DNA: TGTGCCTCTCACGCCCCCGGACAGACTCCTAGCACAGATACGCAGTATTTT.

This clonotype was counted only a few times. The CDR3 coding sequence is TGTGCCAGCAGCGTGTGGATTGGGGGAGAGACCCAGTACTTC. Amino acids: CASSVWIGGETQYF. J is TRBJ2-5 and V is TRBV9, with D perhaps being TRBD1 or TRBD2 (5 bases each). There are 14 residues in the CDR3. CDR1 and CDR2 from the germline V gene are SGDLS and YYNGEE. V was cut by 2 bases and J by 4 bases, with 12 bases left in between.

Comments on this clonotype: This may come from a read error, since a much larger clone is one base off. The rearrangement joins TRBV21-1 to TRBJ1-3; the D call TRBD1 from the table was never checked on the DNA. TRBV21-1 is assigned pseudogene status. The CDR3 spans 14 residues. The CDR3 region is CASPRGDSENTIYF. The CDR3 nucleotides read TGTGCCAGCCCTCGAGGGGACTCTGAAAACACCATATATTTT.

This rearrangement joins TRBV9 to TRBJ2-1, with D tentatively TRBD1 (6 bases). CDR1 and CDR2 from the germline V gene are SGDLS and YYNGEE. V lost 2 bases and J lost 9, with 12 bases in between. This CDR3 spans 13 amino acids. CDR3 bases: TGTGCCAGCAGCGTTACCAGGGGATCTGAGCAGTTCTTC. Encoded protein: CASSVTRGSEQFF.

The chain joins TRBV6-6 to TRBJ2-5, with TRBD1 matching over 9 bases. V shed 5 bases and J 5 bases; nucleotides not matched to a gene: 15. CDR3 length: 17 amino acids. CDR1 and CDR2 (germline): MNHNY, SVGAGI (reference sequence). The chain's CDR3 is CASSPAPGQGVVETQYF. CDR3 sequence (DNA): TGTGCCAGCAGTCCCGCCCCGGGACAGGGTGTGGTCGAGACCCAGTACTTC.

This clonotype was recorded many times. The rearrangement links TRBV4-1 to TRBJ2-6; TRBD1 matches at 8 bases. V gave up 4 bases and J gave up 3 bases; unmatched junction bases: 11. From germline, CDR1 is MGHRA and CDR2 YSYEKL. This CDR3 region has 18 residues. The CDR3 spells CASSLGTFRGLGANVLTF. CDR3 bases: TGCGCCAGCAGCCTCGGTACCTTCAGGGGGCTTGGGGCCAACGTCCTGACTTTC.

In this sample, this clonotype turned up a few times. J is TRBJ1-1 and V is TRBV4-1; D unclear. The CDR3 spans 17 residues. Germline CDR1 and CDR2: MGHRA and YSYEKL. The germline V and J ends were trimmed by 0 bases and 0 bases, with 14 bases remaining between them. The CDR3 region has the DNA TGCGCCAGCAGCCAAGATTCCCCACATTCCCTGAACACTGAAGCTTTCTTT. Protein product: CASSQDSPHSLNTEAFF.

Many counts were recorded for this clonotype. Here the CDR3 DNA reads TGTGCCAGCAGCCCGGAGCGGGGGAAAGCTTTCTTT. This translates into CASSPERGKAFF. The chain couples TRBV5-5 to TRBJ1-1; perhaps TRBD1 as D (5 bases). V lost 4 bases to trimming and J lost 9 bases, with 13 bases between them. The germline V gene has CDR1 SGHKS and CDR2 YYEKEE (reference sequence). This CDR3 spans 12 amino acids.

Only a few counts were recorded for this clonotype. V usage is TRBV30 and J usage is TRBJ1-6; possibly TRBD1 for D (5 bases). The CDR3 is 15 amino acids. Germline CDR1 is GTSNPN and CDR2 is SVGIG (reference sequence). V lost 3 bases, J lost 13 bases, and 22 bases lay in between. CDR3 bases: TGTGCCTGGAGACTGGGGGGAACCTCGGGTTTTCCCCTCCACTTT. It yields the protein CAWRLGGTSGFPLHF.

At least ten counts were recorded for this clonotype. This chain uses TRBV5-1 with TRBJ2-7; the D gene could be TRBD1 or TRBD2 (6 bases each). Looked up from germline, CDR1 is SGHRS and CDR2 is YFSETQ. V gave up 2 bases and J gave up 4 bases, with 16 bases separating them. CDR3 size: 15 residues. The CDR3: CASSFDGGEPYEQYF. For the CDR3, the DNA is TGCGCCAGCAGCTTTGACGGGGGCGAGCCTTACGAGCAGTACTTC.

This clonotype was counted ten times or more. The chain carries TRBV10-3 and TRBJ1-2; no reliable D call. CDR1 is ENHRY and CDR2 is SYGVKD in the germline V gene. The CDR3 loop spans 14 amino acids. Trimming cost V 5 bases and J 3 bases, with 13 bases left between them. CDR3 DNA: TGTGCCATCAGTCCCTCCGGGGAAGACTATGGCTACACCTTC. This encodes CAISPSGEDYGYTF.

This clonotype has at least ten counts. The rearrangement links TRBV7-6 to TRBJ2-7; D gene unclear. Trimming shortened V by 1 base and J by 2 bases, and 9 bases separated the two germline ends. The CDR3 is 14 residues long. Germline V gives CDR1 SGHVS, CDR2 FNYEAQ. In DNA form, the CDR3 reads TGTGCCAGCAGCTTAGGGGCAGATACCTACGAGCAGTACTTC. As protein: CASSLGADTYEQYF.

This clonotype was recorded once. The germline gene is not matched at one end of the junction; a read error may be the cause. The chain carries TRBV3-1 and TRBJ2-7, with a tentative D call TRBD2 (6 bases). This CDR3 comprises 14 residues. Per germline, CDR1 LGHDT and CDR2 YNNKEL (reference sequence). This CDR3 is CVSSLSGVINEQYF. In DNA, the CDR3 is TGTGTCAGCAGCCTCTCGGGGGTTATCAACGAGCAGTACTTC.

The J gene is TRBJ2-7, the V gene TRBV29-1; unclear D gene. The V gene lost 7 bases and the J gene lost 2 bases, with 18 bases spanning the gap. This CDR3 region has 14 residues. Germline CDR1 reads SQVTM; CDR2 reads ANQGSEA. DNA of the CDR3: TGCAGCGCACAAGACCGTTGGGCAACCTACGAGCAGTACTTC. Translation gives CSAQDRWATYEQYF.

This clonotype was picked up many times. The chain recombines TRBV30 with TRBJ2-3; D remains unclear. This CDR3 is 17 amino acids long. Germline assignment: CDR1 GTSNPN and CDR2 SVGIG (reference sequence). The V gene lost 0 bases and the J gene lost 2 bases, with 18 bases spanning the gap. Here the CDR3 DNA reads TGTGCCTGGAGTGTACGTAGGATCCCTACTTTCACAGATACGCAGTATTTT. Residues: CAWSVRRIPTFTDTQYF.

In this sample, this clonotype turned up a few times. The chain is built from TRBV3-1 and TRBJ2-7; 12 bases align to TRBD2. Germline CDR1 and CDR2: LGHDT and YNNKEL (reference sequence). The trim removed 2 bases at V and 9 bases at J, leaving 5 bases unmatched. This CDR3 is built from 14 residues. The CDR3 spells CASSQRTSGAGQYF. DNA of the CDR3: TGTGCCAGCAGCCAAAGGACTAGCGGGGCGGGGCAGTACTTC.

This clonotype came up many times. The V and J genes are TRBV29-1 and TRBJ1-2; tentative D call: TRBD1 (5 bases). The CDR3 totals 12 residues. The V end lost 7 bases, the J end lost 7 bases, and 16 bases lay between the germline ends. CDR1 and CDR2 (germline): SQVTM, ANQGSEA. DNA of the CDR3: TGCAGCGCCCGTATCAGGGCGGGTGGCTACACCTTC. This encodes CSARIRAGGYTF.

This clonotype was counted ten times or more. The chain recombines TRBV4-3 with TRBJ2-5, with D tentatively TRBD2 (6 bases). Germline lookup yields CDR1 LGHNA and CDR2 YSLEER. Trimming pared 0 bases from V and 7 bases from J, leaving 6 bases between. This CDR3 has 12 amino acids. CDR3 DNA: TGCGCCAGCAGCCAAGATAGCGGGACCCAGTACTTC. Protein product: CASSQDSGTQYF.

This clonotype showed up just a few times. The gene calls are TRBV29-1 and TRBJ2-3; 10 bases match TRBD1. There are 16 residues in the CDR3. Looked up from germline, CDR1 is SQVTM and CDR2 is ANQGSEA. Trimming cost V 6 bases and J 2 bases; bases outside gene matches: 11. The CDR3 here is CSVEGDRGSSTDTQYF. Here the CDR3 DNA reads TGCAGCGTCGAGGGGGACAGGGGATCTTCCACAGATACGCAGTATTTT.

V and J are TRBV7-6 and TRBJ2-7; TRBD2 aligns across 9 bases. The CDR3 extends over 19 amino acids. The germline V gene encodes CDR1 SGHVS and CDR2 FNYEAQ. The ends lost 2 bases at V and 5 bases at J; junction bases unmatched: 19. This CDR3 is CASSLNGVGLAGTFHEQYF. The CDR3, as DNA: TGTGCCAGCAGCTTAAACGGTGTAGGGCTAGCGGGGACCTTCCACGAGCAGTACTTC.

In its sample, this clonotype was seen many times. The chain uses TRBV7-9 and TRBJ2-3; D could derive from TRBD1 or TRBD2 (7 bases each). This CDR3 is 15 amino acids long. Trimming took off 5 bases at V and 10 bases at J, with 22 bases between the two ends. The germline V gene has CDR1 SEHNR and CDR2 FQNEAQ (reference sequence). The CDR3 nucleotides read TGTGCCAGCAGCCCGGGACAGTCCGCGGCGGGGGCGCAGTATTTT. Translation: CASSPGQSAAGAQYF.

There are many counts of this clonotype. The gene calls are TRBV5-1 and TRBJ2-3, with TRBD1 as a possible D gene (5 bases). The V gene lost 0 bases and the J gene lost 0 bases, with 5 bases spanning the gap. This CDR3 contains 14 residues. Germline CDR1 reads SGHRS; CDR2 reads YFSETQ. The CDR3 is CASSLGQSTDTQYF. Written as DNA, the CDR3 is TGCGCCAGCAGCTTGGGACAGAGCACAGATACGCAGTATTTT. Full variable domain (rest looked up from reference TRBV5-1 and TRBJ2-3): KAGVTQTPRYLIKTRGQQVTLSCSPISGHRSVSWYQQTPGQGLQFLFEYFSETQRNKGNFPGRFSGRQFSNSRSEMNVSTLELGDSALYLCASSLGQSTDTQYFGPGTRLTVL.

This clonotype has ten or more counts. The chain has TRBV6-6 and TRBJ1-5; D is unclear. V shed 2 bases and J shed 4 bases, with 6 bases lying between them. Germline CDR1 MNHNY, CDR2 SVGAGI (reference sequence). The CDR3 contains 13 residues. CDR3 DNA sequence: TGTGCCAGCAGTTACGACGGGAATCAGCCCCAGCATTTT. Translation gives CASSYDGNQPQHF.

This clonotype rates as medium-sized. The chain joins TRBV20-1 to TRBJ2-1, with 12 bases aligning to TRBD2. CDR1 DFQATT and CDR2 SNEGSKA come from the germline V gene (reference sequence). The CDR3 has 16 amino acids. V lost 0 bases and J lost 4; bases outside the gene matches: 4. The CDR3 bases are TGCAGTGCTAGAGATCCACTAGCGGGGGGTTACAATGAGCAGTTCTTC. Amino acid sequence: CSARDPLAGGYNEQFF.